The 5 T cell receptor beta chains listed next were all sequenced from one sample in a study of blood T cell repertoires in COVID-19. Libraries were prepared by immunoSEQ multiplex PCR; TCRdb keeps only in-frame clonotypes and omits some of them. Of roughly 250,000 clones in the sample, around 90% were seen once. The sequenced material came from PBMCs or T cells enriched from blood (not recorded which). These receptors were taken from a man aged 50 to 60 who had been exposed to COVID-19.

This chain uses TRBV18 with TRBJ1-1; possibly TRBD1 for D (6 bases). V lost 5 bases, J lost 4 bases, and 14 bases lay in between. This CDR3 is built from 14 residues. Germline values: CDR1 KGHSH, CDR2 LQKENI. CDR3 in DNA: TGTGCCAGCTCATTTACGGGACAAAGCACTGAAGCTTTCTTT. As protein: CASSFTGQSTEAFF.

The genes are TRBV11-3 and TRBJ2-1; 14 bases line up with TRBD2. The CDR3 runs to 15 residues. CDR1 and CDR2 (germline): SGHNT, YENEEA. V lost 5 bases, J lost 10 bases, and 7 bases stayed unmatched. CDR3 residues: CASSQTSGREVEQFF. CDR3 in DNA: TGTGCCAGCAGCCAGACTAGCGGGAGGGAAGTAGAGCAGTTCTTC. The full variable domain, with the rest looked up from reference TRBV11-3 and TRBJ2-1, is EAGVVQSPRYKIIEKKQPVAFWCNPISGHNTLYWYLQNLGQGPELLIRYENEEAVDDSQLPKDRFSAERLKGVDSTLKIQPAELGDSAVYLCASSQTSGREVEQFFGPGTRLTVL.

CDR3 DNA sequence: TGTGGTTCGGGAGGGGACCTTGGCAATCAGCCCCAGCATTTT. Residues: CGSGGDLGNQPQHF. The chain employs TRBV6-6 and TRBJ1-5; TRBD1 might be the D (5 bases). The CDR3 is 14 amino acids. Germline CDR1 and CDR2: MNHNY and SVGAGI (reference sequence).

J is TRBJ2-7 and V is TRBV4-2; the match to TRBD2 covers 9 bases. The CDR3 totals 18 residues. Germline CDR1 LGHNA, CDR2 YNFKEQ. The trim removed 4 bases at V and 0 bases at J, leaving 13 bases unmatched. This CDR3 reads CASSRRERGAPGSYEQYF. DNA of the CDR3: TGTGCCAGCAGCCGCCGGGAGCGGGGGGCTCCGGGCTCCTACGAGCAGTACTTC.

This chain links TRBV19 with TRBJ1-6; weak D call: TRBD1 (6 bases). This CDR3 has 18 amino acids. The germline V gene encodes CDR1 LNHDA and CDR2 SQIVND (reference sequence). V was trimmed by 3 bases and J by 2 bases, leaving 17 bases between them. In DNA form, the CDR3 reads TGTGCCAGTAGTATCTTCGGACAGAACCCAACCTATAATTCACCCCTCCACTTT. Translated, it gives CASSIFGQNPTYNSPLHF.